This record looks at one TCR beta chain sequence and its context. Antigen unknown. The sample originates from a study of graft-versus-host responses after intestinal transplantation. Study-level information: The whole recipient group had anti-thymocyte globulin induction followed by tacrolimus and steroids for two to three years.

Sequencing used immunoSEQ multiplex PCR; TCRdb keeps in-frame clones, though not all of them. Altogether 90,000 to 100,000 clones are present, roughly 82% being singletons, with the ten largest covering 1.4%. General observations from the study: Allografts carried high graft-versus-host to host-versus-graft clonal ratios in patients having graft-donor T cell macrochimerism. Recipient marrow showed GvH clones, some seen first in ileum or blood. After transplant, early declines in HvG clones were associated with peak levels of circulating GvH clones.

The specimen was PBMCs, collected 255 days after intestinal transplant. This clonotype originated in a human patient who received an intestinal transplant, so some T cells may come from the graft donor.

CDR3 sequence reads: CATRAPGGARYEQYF. Written as DNA, the CDR3 is TGTGCCACCCGCGCCCCTGGGGGCGCACGATACGAGCAGTACTTC. V gene TRBV11-2 combines with J gene TRBJ2-7, with D possibly being TRBD1 (6 bases). Per the germline V gene, CDR1 is SGHAT and CDR2 is FQNNGV. This CDR3 has 15 amino acids. V dropped 10 bases and J dropped 4 bases, with 23 bases sitting between them.